This TCR beta chain was profiled in a study of T cells in Graves' hyperthyroidism and ophthalmopathy. Whole-study context: Blood was drawn when the patient was first diagnosed and still untreated.

The CDR3 has 13 amino acids. Trimming took off 6 bases at V and 1 base at J, with 10 bases between the two ends. Germline CDR1 and CDR2: MDHEN and SYDVKM. This clonotype was counted ten times or more. Reasons for excluding patients were uncontrolled infection, other autoimmune disease, pregnancy or lactation. TCR beta CDR3 sequences were amplified from RNA transcripts. TCR CDR3 underwent first-round RT-PCR with the HTBI primer set. TCRdb redid the calling of the multiplex PCR reads with MiXCR, one entry per CDR3 protein. The sample yields about 500,000 distinct CDR3 sequences, roughly a sixth seen once.

The source of this sequence is a woman between 25 and 40 years old with Graves' ophthalmopathy. The genes are TRBV28 and TRBJ2-7; perhaps TRBD2 as D (5 bases). The sequencing input was blood. CDR3 DNA: TGTGCCAGCAGGGCTTCGGGATCCTACGAGCAGTACTTC. Translated: CASRASGSYEQYF.